These T cell receptor beta chains were read from a single sample in a study of cytomegalovirus exposure and HLA in healthy donors. Libraries were prepared by immunoSEQ multiplex PCR; TCRdb keeps only in-frame clonotypes and omits some of them. Of 150,000 or so clones in the sample, approximately 86% are singletons; the top ten hold less than 3%. Sequenced sample: PBMCs. The origin of the receptors is a man between 18 and 29 years old in good health and CMV-seropositive. The CDR3 runs from the conserved cysteine through the conserved F or W. Each record gives: J gene, D gene, CDR3 length, clone size, V gene, CDR3 DNA, CDR3 protein. D genes are given only for firm matches. Clone size is given for some rows only: seen once, a few or many times, or a class if the clone is expanded.

>TRBJ2-7|-|14|-|TRBV7-2
TGTGCCAGCAGCTTAACAGCCCTTACCTACGAGCAGTACTTC
CASSLTALTYEQYF
>TRBJ1-6|-|15|-|TRBV7-2
TGTGCCAGCAGCTTTCGGGACTCCTATAATTCACCCCTCCACTTT
CASSFRDSYNSPLHF
>TRBJ2-1|TRBD1|13|-|TRBV6-5
TGTGCCAGCAGCCTACGAACCGGGACAGCACAGTTCTTC
CASSLRTGTAQFF
>TRBJ2-3|TRBD2|18|-|TRBV4-1
TGCGCCAGCAGCCAAGAAGACCAGACTAGCGGGAGTACAGATACGCAGTATTTT
CASSQEDQTSGSTDTQYF
>TRBJ2-7|-|14|-|TRBV7-2
TGTGCCAGCAGCTCGCAGGGAGGTCCCTACGAGCAGTACTTC
CASSSQGGPYEQYF
>TRBJ2-1|-|13|-|TRBV7-3
TGTGCCAGCAGCTTATTTCCTAGCGATGAGCAGTTCTTC
CASSLFPSDEQFF
>TRBJ2-7|-|15|-|TRBV28
TGTGCCAGCAGTTTATCATCAGAAATCGGGTCCGAGCAGTACTTC
CASSLSSEIGSEQYF
>TRBJ1-2|TRBD1|15|-|TRBV19
TGTGCCAGTAGTATCGGGTCAGGGGGACCCTATGGCTACACCTTC
CASSIGSGGPYGYTF
>TRBJ2-3|-|14|-|TRBV2
TGTGCCAGCAACGGCAGGCTAAGCACAGATACGCAGTATTTT
CASNGRLSTDTQYF
>TRBJ1-2|-|11|few|TRBV18
TGTGCCAGCTCCGACATGGGTGGCTACACCTTC
CASSDMGGYTF
>TRBJ2-4|-|16|-|TRBV6-4
TGTGCCAGCACAGAGACAGGAGAGATAGCCAAAAACATTCAGTACTTC
CASTETGEIAKNIQYF
>TRBJ2-3|-|15|-|TRBV27
TGTGCCAGCAGTTTACAGGTATTCAGCACAGATACGCAGTATTTT
CASSLQVFSTDTQYF
>TRBJ1-2|TRBD1|13|-|TRBV29-1
TGCAGCGTCAGGACAGGGGAAGACTATGGCTACACCTTC
CSVRTGEDYGYTF
>TRBJ1-2|TRBD1|16|-|TRBV10-3
TGTGCCATCAGTGACCCGGGACAGGGGTTTAAGTATGGCTACACCTTC
CAISDPGQGFKYGYTF
>TRBJ2-1|-|11|few|TRBV2
TGTGCCAGCAGTCCTTTCAATGAGCAGTTCTTC
CASSPFNEQFF
>TRBJ1-5|-|15|-|TRBV28
TGTGCCAGCAGCCTTTACCAGGGGAAGTGGCAGCCCCAGCATTTT
CASSLYQGKWQPQHF
>TRBJ2-5|TRBD1|15|-|TRBV7-8
TGTGCCAGCAAAATAAACAGGGGGCCGGGAGAGACCCAGTACTTC
CASKINRGPGETQYF
>TRBJ2-1|TRBD2|18|-|TRBV5-4
TGTGCCAGCAGCTCCCACTTACTAGCGGGAGGGCCAAATGATGAGCAGTTCTTC
CASSSHLLAGGPNDEQFF
>TRBJ2-7|TRBD2|15|-|TRBV2
TGTGCCAGCAGCGACAGCAGCGGGAGGGCCTACGAGCAGTACTTC
CASSDSSGRAYEQYF
>TRBJ1-6|-|15|-|TRBV19
TGTGCCAGTAGTATAGCCGCAGGGGCCAATTCACCCCTCCACTTT
CASSIAAGANSPLHF
>TRBJ1-2|-|14|-|TRBV5-6
TGTGCCAGCAGCTTTCAAGCCTCTAACTATGGCTACACCTTC
CASSFQASNYGYTF
>TRBJ2-5|TRBD1|14|-|TRBV7-2
TGTGCCAGCAGCTCTAGACAGGGGGAGAGGACCCAGTACTTC
CASSSRQGERTQYF
>TRBJ1-3|-|12|-|TRBV19
TGTGCCAGTTCTTACTCTGGAAACACCATATATTTT
CASSYSGNTIYF
>TRBJ2-7|TRBD1|16|once|TRBV5-1
TGCGCCAGCAGCTTGGCAAGGGGGCCGGAAAGCTACGAGCAGTACTTC
CASSLARGPESYEQYF
>TRBJ1-3|-|13|-|TRBV28
TGTGCCAGCATTGGGAGCTCTGGAAACACCATATATTTT
CASIGSSGNTIYF
>TRBJ1-2|TRBD1|16|-|TRBV19
TGTGCCAGTAGTCCTGGGACAGGAATCCTTTACTATGGCTACACCTTC
CASSPGTGILYYGYTF
>TRBJ2-7|-|14|-|TRBV7-2
TGTGCCAGCAGCTTCTCTGGCGGTTCCTACGAGCAGTACTTC
CASSFSGGSYEQYF
>TRBJ1-4|-|14|-|TRBV6-5
TGTGCCAGCAGTTACTTGTCCGAGGAAGGAAAACTGTTTTTT
CASSYLSEEGKLFF
>TRBJ2-7|TRBD1|14|-|TRBV28
TGTGCCAGCAGTTCTATGACAGGGACCTACGAGCAGTACTTC
CASSSMTGTYEQYF
>TRBJ2-7|TRBD1|15|-|TRBV6-1
TGTGCCAGCAGGGGGGACAGTTATACAACCTACGAGCAGTACTTC
CASRGDSYTTYEQYF
>TRBJ2-7|-|14|-|TRBV21-1
TGTGCCAGCAGTTGGAACAGGACCCTCTACGAGCAGTACTTC
CASSWNRTLYEQYF
>TRBJ1-5|-|13|-|TRBV7-2
TGTGCCAGCAGCTCCCGAGGCAATCAGCCCCAGCATTTT
CASSSRGNQPQHF
>TRBJ1-4|-|14|-|TRBV2
TGTGCCAGCAAGGGAGGGCAGCCTAATGAAAAACTGTTTTTT
CASKGGQPNEKLFF
>TRBJ2-1|-|14|-|TRBV7-8
TGTGCCAGCAGCTTAGATCAACCGGGGGATGAGCAGTTCTTC
CASSLDQPGDEQFF
>TRBJ1-5|TRBD1|15|-|TRBV5-4
TGTGCCAGCAGCGTAGACAGGGGCAGCAATCAGCCCCAGCATTTT
CASSVDRGSNQPQHF
>TRBJ1-4|-|13|-|TRBV28
TGTGCCAGCATAGGGGAAACTAATGAAAAACTGTTTTTT
CASIGETNEKLFF
>TRBJ2-1|TRBD2|17|-|TRBV9
TGTGCCAGCAGCGTAGCGGGGACTAGCGGGGGAAAAAATGAGCAGTTCTTC
CASSVAGTSGGKNEQFF
>TRBJ2-2|TRBD2|14|few|TRBV30
TGTGCCCGAAGTCGGGGGGGCCTCACCGGGGAGCTGTTTTTT
CARSRGGLTGELFF
>TRBJ2-7|-|11|-|TRBV20-1
TGCAGTGCACGTCACAGCTACGAGCAGTACTTC
CSARHSYEQYF
>TRBJ1-2|-|15|-|TRBV19
TGTGCCAGTAGTGCCCGAAGACAGGAGCTCTATGGCTACACCTTC
CASSARRQELYGYTF
>TRBJ2-3|TRBD2|17|-|TRBV5-1
TGCGCCAGCAGTGCCCGACTAGCGGGGGCCAGCACAGATACGCAGTATTTT
CASSARLAGASTDTQYF
>TRBJ2-1|-|11|-|TRBV5-1
TGCGCCAGCAGCTTTAATAATGAGCAGTTCTTC
CASSFNNEQFF
>TRBJ2-7|-|14|-|TRBV9
TGTGCCAGCAGCGTCGTAGGGAGCTCCTACGAGCAGTACTTC
CASSVVGSSYEQYF
>TRBJ1-5|-|15|-|TRBV4-3
TGCGCCAGCAGCCAAGAACCGGGAGACCACTTTCTCCAGCATTTT
CASSQEPGDHFLQHF
>TRBJ2-5|TRBD2|14|-|TRBV2
TGTGCCAGCAGTGGGGACTACCTCCAAGAGACCCAGTACTTC
CASSGDYLQETQYF
>TRBJ1-2|TRBD1|15|-|TRBV7-6
TGTGCCAGCAGCTTAGGGACAGGGGATCGAAATGGCTACACCTTC
CASSLGTGDRNGYTF
>TRBJ1-5|-|13|-|TRBV28
TGTGCCAGCAGTTTACATACACATCAGCCCCAGCATTTT
CASSLHTHQPQHF
>TRBJ2-6|TRBD1|17|once|TRBV9
TGTGCCAGCAGCTACAGGACAGGGGCCTCTGGGGCCAACGTCCTGACTTTC
CASSYRTGASGANVLTF
>TRBJ2-5|-|13|-|TRBV7-2
TGTGCCAGCAGCTTTCAGGGATGGGAGACCCAGTACTTC
CASSFQGWETQYF
>TRBJ2-7|-|13|-|TRBV5-1
TGCGCCAGCAGCTTGGCCGGGACATACGAGCAGTACTTC
CASSLAGTYEQYF
>TRBJ2-7|TRBD1|14|-|TRBV9
TGTGCCAGCAGCGTAGGGACAGGGGGCTTCGAGCAGTACTTC
CASSVGTGGFEQYF
>TRBJ1-2|TRBD1|15|-|TRBV9
TGTGCCAGCAGTTTGGGAGACGGGACAGGGTATGGCTACACCTTC
CASSLGDGTGYGYTF
>TRBJ2-1|TRBD2|16|-|TRBV7-2
TGTGCCAGCAGCCGGACCGGGACTAGCGGGTACAATGAGCAGTTCTTC
CASSRTGTSGYNEQFF
>TRBJ2-7|-|15|-|TRBV5-6
TGTGCCAGCAGCTTGTTCGATAGGGGTTCAGCCGAGCAGTACTTC
CASSLFDRGSAEQYF
>TRBJ2-3|-|13|-|TRBV5-1
TGCGCCAGCAGCTCCCAGGGGGGAGATACGCAGTATTTT
CASSSQGGDTQYF
>TRBJ2-1|-|14|-|TRBV5-1
TGCGCCAGCCAACTGGACCGAGGGAGAGATGAGCAGTTCTTC
CASQLDRGRDEQFF
>TRBJ1-3|TRBD1|12|-|TRBV10-3
TGTGCCACCGACAGGGGTGGAAACACCATATATTTT
CATDRGGNTIYF
>TRBJ1-2|TRBD1|14|few|TRBV7-8
TGTGCCAGCAGCCTGTCGGACAGGGCAACCTATGACACCTTC
CASSLSDRATYDTF